Listed below are T cell receptor beta chains from one sample, sequenced in a study of human T cells and chemical hapten exposure. Each CDR3 protein is one row after TCRdb ran MiXCR on the RACE reads. The sample records some 91,000 distinct CDR3 sequences, 25% to 35% being singletons. Sequenced here: whole blood, sampled in connection with sensitization to the hapten diphenylcyclopropenone (DPC). All receptors come from a man aged 40-55 years with alopecia areata. Some clones in this sample may be carry-over from other donors' samples. CDR3s include the opening cysteine and the closing phenylalanine or tryptophan. D genes are given only for firm matches. The listing skips clone size in some rows; elsewhere it reads once, few, many or a size class.

.	.	TRBV9	TRBJ2-1	TGTGCCAGCAGCGTAGACTGGGGGGTTAGTGAGCAGTTCTTC	CASSVDWGVSEQFF
.	.	TRBV2	TRBJ2-6	TGTGCCAGCAGTCGGGACGCCTCGTATGGGGCCAACGTCCTGACTTTC	CASSRDASYGANVLTF
TRBD2	.	TRBV12-3/TRBV12-4	TRBJ2-3	TGTGCCAGCAGCCCTGGCGGGAGGGTCGCAGGGGCAGATACGCAGTATTTT	CASSPGGRVAGADTQYF
.	few	TRBV7-2	TRBJ1-3	TGTGCCAGCAGCTTAGAACGGACATACTCTGGAAACACCATATATTTT	CASSLERTYSGNTIYF
TRBD1	.	TRBV18	TRBJ1-2	TGTGCCAGCTCACCGCTACCCGTCGGACAGGGAGGCTATGGCTACACCTTC	CASSPLPVGQGGYGYTF
TRBD2	.	TRBV7-7	TRBJ2-5	TGTGCCAGCAGCCCCGGACTAGCCCAAGAGACCCAGTACTTC	CASSPGLAQETQYF
.	.	TRBV27	TRBJ2-3	TGTGCCAGCAGGAGGGACAACTTAGTCACAGATACGCAGTATTTT	CASRRDNLVTDTQYF
.	few	TRBV28	TRBJ2-1	TGTGCCAGCAGTTTATCCCCCGGGGGACCCTACGAGCAGTTCTTC	CASSLSPGGPYEQFF
.	few	TRBV5-1	TRBJ1-6	TGCGCCAGCAGCTTGGTGACGGCAAGCTCCTATAATTCACCCCTCCACTTT	CASSLVTASSYNSPLHF
.	.	TRBV6-2/TRBV6-3	TRBJ2-3	TGTGCCAGCAGTCCTTGGGTCACAGATACGCAGTATTTT	CASSPWVTDTQYF
TRBD2	.	TRBV7-9	TRBJ2-3	TGTGCCAGCTCAACCGGGAGGCGGCCCACAGATACGCAGTATTTT	CASSTGRRPTDTQYF
.	many	TRBV25-1	TRBJ2-7	TGTGCCAGCTCCCTCGACTACGAGCAGTACTTC	CASSLDYEQYF
TRBD1	once	TRBV2	TRBJ1-1	TGTGCCAGCACCCGGACAGGGTGGAACACTGAAGCTTTCTTT	CASTRTGWNTEAFF
TRBD2	.	TRBV10-3	TRBJ2-7	TGTGCCATCAGTGAACGGGAGGGAACCTACGAGCAGTACTTC	CAISEREGTYEQYF
TRBD2	medium-sized	TRBV29-1	TRBJ2-3	TGCAGCGTGCCTCTAGCGGGGCCCACAGATACGCAGTATTTT	CSVPLAGPTDTQYF
.	few	TRBV28	TRBJ2-7	TGTGCCAGCAGTCCCTACACCTACGAGCAGTACTTC	CASSPYTYEQYF
.	few	TRBV21-1	TRBJ1-1	TGTGCCAGCAGCAAAGGTGGGCGAGGGGCTCCGGACACTGAAGCTTTCTTT	CASSKGGRGAPDTEAFF
.	few	TRBV3-1	TRBJ1-5	TGTGCCAGCAGCCAAGATAAACAGCCCCAGCATTTT	CASSQDKQPQHF
.	many	TRBV3-1	TRBJ2-1	TGTGCCAGCAGCCAAGTTGATCCTAGGGTGAGCTCCTACAATGAGCAGTTCTTC	CASSQVDPRVSSYNEQFF
.	few	TRBV9	TRBJ1-3	TGTGCCAGCAGCGTAGTAGCGTCTGGAAACACCATATATTTT	CASSVVASGNTIYF
TRBD1	few	TRBV15	TRBJ1-4	TGTGCCACCAGCAGAGAAACACGGGACAGGGGCGGTGAGAAACTGTTTTTT	CATSRETRDRGGEKLFF
.	few	TRBV5-5	TRBJ2-2	TGTGCCAGCAACAGGTGGGAGACCGGGGAGCTGTTTTTT	CASNRWETGELFF
.	few	TRBV6-5	TRBJ2-6	TGTGCCAGCACTCCCACTACCGGGGCCAACGTCCTGACTTTC	CASTPTTGANVLTF
.	.	TRBV18	TRBJ2-7	TGTGCCAGCTCACCGTCCTCAGAGAGGGGGACCTACGAGCAGTACTTC	CASSPSSERGTYEQYF
.	.	TRBV6-2/TRBV6-3	TRBJ1-5	TGTGCCAGCAACGACCAGGGGTTGGGCAATCAGCCCCAGCATTTT	CASNDQGLGNQPQHF
TRBD1	once	TRBV6-1	TRBJ2-7	TGTGCCAGCAAGAGGGGGCAGGGGGCGGAAGAGCAGTACTTC	CASKRGQGAEEQYF
TRBD2	.	TRBV29-1	TRBJ2-3	TGCAGCGTCAACTCTCAAGCGGGAGGGCGAGCAGATACGCAGTATTTT	CSVNSQAGGRADTQYF
.	few	TRBV27	TRBJ2-3	TGTGCCAGCAGACCGAGACAGGCGAGCACAGATACGCAGTATTTT	CASRPRQASTDTQYF
TRBD2	.	TRBV7-2	TRBJ2-3	TGTGCCAGCAGGTTAGCGGGAGGGCCTGTAGCAGATACGCAGTATTTT	CASRLAGGPVADTQYF
.	once	TRBV29-1	TRBJ2-5	TGCAGCGTTACCCACAGGGAAGAGACCCAGTACTTC	CSVTHREETQYF
.	few	TRBV10-3	TRBJ1-3	TGTGCCATCAGTGAGGTGACGTCTGGAAACACCATATATTTT	CAISEVTSGNTIYF
TRBD2	many	TRBV9	TRBJ2-3	TGTGCCAGCAGCGATAGCGGGAGCGGCGCAGATACGCAGTATTTT	CASSDSGSGADTQYF
TRBD1	.	TRBV7-8	TRBJ1-3	TGTGCCAGCAGCTTTCGGGACAGCGCTGGAAACACCATATATTTT	CASSFRDSAGNTIYF
TRBD1	few	TRBV16	TRBJ2-3	TGTGCCAGCAGCCAATCTAAAGGACAGGGAGCAGATACGCAGTATTTT	CASSQSKGQGADTQYF
TRBD2	.	TRBV20-1	TRBJ2-1	TGCAGTGCTAGAGATACGGGGCTAGCGGGAGCGTACTACAATGAGCAGTTCTTC	CSARDTGLAGAYYNEQFF
.	.	TRBV7-9	TRBJ2-4	TGTGCCAGCAGCTTAGGGGGCAGAAAGTACTTC	CASSLGGRKYF
TRBD1	.	TRBV6-1	TRBJ2-1	TGTGCCAGCAGTAGGGACAGAGTCTCCTACAATGAGCAGTTCTTC	CASSRDRVSYNEQFF
TRBD2	few	TRBV2	TRBJ2-3	TGTGCCAGCAGTTCACTAGCGACTGGGCCAGATACGCAGTATTTT	CASSSLATGPDTQYF
.	.	TRBV5-1	TRBJ2-6	TGCGCCAGCAGCCCCCATTGGACAGCCTCTGGGGCCAACGTCCTGACTTTC	CASSPHWTASGANVLTF
.	few	TRBV24-1	TRBJ2-2	TGTGCCACCAGCCGATCGAACACCGGGGAGCTGTTTTTT	CATSRSNTGELFF
.	.	TRBV6-5	TRBJ2-5	TGTGCCAGCACAGGGTCGGAAGAGACCCAGTACTTC	CASTGSEETQYF
.	few	TRBV7-6	TRBJ2-3	TGTGCCAGCAGCTTAGTGAGCGGTAGCACAGATACGCAGTATTTT	CASSLVSGSTDTQYF
TRBD2	.	TRBV7-9	TRBJ2-1	TGTGCCAGCAGCTTAGCTAGGGCGGGAGTTCCCTACAATGAGCAGTTCTTC	CASSLARAGVPYNEQFF
TRBD1	.	TRBV28	TRBJ1-5	TGTGCCAGCAGTCCGGAGGGGGCGTTTAGCAATCAGCCCCAGCATTTT	CASSPEGAFSNQPQHF
.	once	TRBV5-1	TRBJ2-4	TGCGCCAGCAGCGAGAGCAAGGGGTTGGCCAAAAACATTCAGTACTTC	CASSESKGLAKNIQYF